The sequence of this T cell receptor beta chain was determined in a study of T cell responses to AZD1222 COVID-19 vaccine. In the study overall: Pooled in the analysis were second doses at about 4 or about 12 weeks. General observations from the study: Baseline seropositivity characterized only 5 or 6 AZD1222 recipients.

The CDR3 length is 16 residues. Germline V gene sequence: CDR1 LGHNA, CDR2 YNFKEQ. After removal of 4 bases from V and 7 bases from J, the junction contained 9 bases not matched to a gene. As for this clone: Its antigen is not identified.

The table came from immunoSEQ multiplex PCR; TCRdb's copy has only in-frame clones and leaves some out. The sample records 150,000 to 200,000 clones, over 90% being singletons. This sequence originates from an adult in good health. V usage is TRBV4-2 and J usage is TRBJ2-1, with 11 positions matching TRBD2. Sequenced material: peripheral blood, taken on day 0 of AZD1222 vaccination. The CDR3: CASSLIAGGPVNEQFF. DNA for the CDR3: TGTGCCAGCAGCCTGATAGCGGGGGGGCCAGTTAATGAGCAGTTCTTC.